What follows describes a single T cell receptor (beta chain). Its specificity is not known. This sample was included in a study of shared clonotypes between healthy human individuals. Donors comprised only Caucasian adults living in Nashville, Tennessee. Per the germline V gene, CDR1 is LNHDA and CDR2 is SQIVND (reference sequence). The CDR3 spans 14 residues. The V gene end was trimmed by 10 bases and the J gene end by 5 bases; junction bases not matched to a gene: 9. Findings and limits, study-wide: Researchers found naive subsets generally carried larger estimated richness than memory subsets. In contrast to clonotypes shared by all four donors, non-shared clonotypes had lower generation probabilities.

The study ran the assay at deep level. Repertoires were generated with immunoSEQ multiplex PCR, while TCRdb's copy carries only in-frame clones and drops some. The table lists 150,000 to 200,000 clones, 85% to 95% of them singletons. The TCR comes from a woman aged 25 to 45 in good health. J is TRBJ2-2 and V is TRBV19; 8 nucleotides agree with TRBD1. The sample consisted of naive CD4+ T cells sorted from blood. Subset denoted: CD45RA+ positively selected. CDR3 loop: CATSGQVETGELFF. The CDR3 coding sequence is TGTGCCACCTCGGGACAGGTCGAAACCGGGGAGCTGTTTTTT.